This TCR beta chain was sequenced for a study of T cells in Graves' hyperthyroidism and ophthalmopathy. Germline CDR1 KGHSH, CDR2 LQKENI. The CDR3 contains 15 residues. Germline trimming cut 2 bases from V and 13 bases from J; bases unmatched to any gene: 15. About this clonotype: Its antigen is still unknown.

Study results and caveats: Model output signaled ophthalmopathy a median roughly six months ahead of onset.

RNA transcripts served as the template for amplifying TCR beta CDR3 regions. Carried out on the TCR CDR3, a first-round RT-PCR used the HTBI primer set. TCRdb redid the calling of the multiplex PCR reads with MiXCR, one entry per CDR3 protein. Here the sample spans about 600,000 distinct CDR3 sequences, more than 15% being singletons. The TCR comes from a middle-aged woman with Graves' ophthalmopathy. The chain links TRBV18 to TRBJ1-2; 8 bases line up with TRBD1. Sample: blood. CDR3 nucleotides: TGTGCCAGCTCACCAACGCCGGGACAGGAACGAGGGGGCACCTTC. Its protein product is CASSPTPGQERGGTF.